This is a list of T cell receptor beta chains from one sample in a study of shared clonotypes between healthy human individuals. Clones were sequenced by immunoSEQ multiplex PCR, and TCRdb holds only the in-frame ones, with some missing. This table holds about 2.1 million clones, 85% to 95% found once. The sequencing input was naive CD8+ T cells from PBMCs. The source is a man in his late teens or twenties in good health. Some clones in this sample may be carry-over from other donors' samples. CDR3s include the opening cysteine and the closing phenylalanine or tryptophan. D genes are given only for firm matches. A row's size may be missing; if present it is once, few, many or a size class.

clone_size d_call j_call v_call cdr3_length cdr3_aa cdr3_nt
- - TRBJ2-2 TRBV5-6 15 CASSLSTSRAGELFF TGTGCCAGCAGCTTGAGTACTAGTCGGGCCGGGGAGCTGTTTTTT
- - TRBJ1-2 TRBV27 13 CASSLAGYYGYTF TGTGCCAGCAGTTTAGCGGGATACTATGGCTACACCTTC
- - TRBJ1-2 TRBV29-1 14 CSVVEGGLGYGYTF TGCAGCGTTGTTGAGGGGGGGCTAGGATATGGCTACACCTTC
- - TRBJ2-7 TRBV4-3 13 CASSQESGYEQYF TGCGCCAGCAGCCAAGAGTCCGGCTACGAGCAGTACTTC
- - TRBJ1-2 TRBV10-3 15 CAINSDGELSYGYTF TGTGCCATCAATTCGGACGGGGAGTTGAGCTATGGCTACACCTTC
- - TRBJ1-2 TRBV27 12 CASRGDDYGYTF TGTGCCAGCAGAGGGGACGACTATGGCTACACCTTC
- - TRBJ2-7 TRBV7-9 13 CASSLETSYEQYF TGTGCCAGCAGCTTGGAGACTTCATACGAGCAGTACTTC
- - TRBJ1-4 TRBV10-1 16 CASSEFRLPTNEKLFF TGCGCCAGCAGTGAGTTCAGGCTACCGACTAATGAAAAACTGTTTTTT
once - TRBJ2-5 TRBV5-5 16 CASSAGVLARGETQYF TGTGCCAGCAGCGCGGGCGTGCTAGCTAGGGGGGAGACCCAGTACTTC
few - TRBJ2-6 TRBV30 19 CAWSTGTPTHYSGANVLTF TGTGCCTGGAGTACCGGGACACCGACCCATTACTCTGGGGCCAACGTCCTGACTTTC
- - TRBJ1-5 TRBV2 16 CASSGKSEYSNQPQHF TGTGCCAGCAGTGGTAAGAGCGAGTATAGCAATCAGCCCCAGCATTTT
- TRBD1 TRBJ2-7 TRBV7-8 13 CASSLRTGNEQYF TGTGCCAGCAGCCTCCGGACAGGGAACGAGCAGTACTTC
once - TRBJ2-5 TRBV5-8 11 CASSPGRVPYF TGTGCCAGCAGCCCCGGACGGGTGCCGTACTTC
- - TRBJ2-7 TRBV5-6 14 CASTLRPGGPEQYF TGTGCCAGCACCCTGAGGCCGGGGGGCCCCGAGCAGTACTTC
- TRBD2 TRBJ2-1 TRBV9 17 CASSSQAGRGFGNEQFF TGTGCCAGCAGCTCCCAGGCGGGGAGGGGCTTCGGCAATGAGCAGTTCTTC
- - TRBJ1-1 TRBV15 12 CATSRGGDEGFF TGTGCCACCAGCAGAGGCGGGGACGAGGGATTCTTT
- TRBD1 TRBJ2-1 TRBV10-2 13 CASSLTGFNEQFF TGCGCCAGCAGTTTGACAGGGTTCAATGAGCAGTTCTTC
few TRBD1 TRBJ1-1 TRBV19 14 CASTLGQMNTEAFF TGTGCCAGTACCCTGGGACAGATGAACACTGAAGCTTTCTTT
- - TRBJ2-7 TRBV28 14 CASSFGQEGYEQYF TGTGCCAGCAGTTTTGGCCAGGAGGGATACGAGCAGTACTTC
- TRBD2 TRBJ2-7 TRBV19 15 CASSPTSGQSYEQYF TGTGCCAGTAGTCCGACTAGCGGGCAATCCTACGAGCAGTACTTC
- TRBD1 TRBJ2-7 TRBV27 16 CASSSPHRGPTYEQYF TGTGCCAGCAGTTCCCCCCACAGGGGACCCACCTACGAGCAGTACTTC
- - TRBJ1-1 TRBV19 15 CASSFFLDMNTEAFF TGTGCCAGTAGTTTCTTCTTGGACATGAACACTGAAGCTTTCTTT
- - TRBJ2-5 TRBV28 13 CASRIAGPETQYF TGTGCCTCCCGGATTGCGGGGCCGGAGACCCAGTACTTC
- - TRBJ2-1 TRBV19 13 CASSTRFLDEQFF TGTGCCAGTAGTACCCGATTTTTGGATGAGCAGTTCTTC
- - TRBJ2-7 TRBV6-5 14 CASSYRHPPIEQYF TGTGCCAGCAGTTACCGGCACCCCCCAATCGAGCAGTACTTC
- TRBD1 TRBJ1-1 TRBV19 13 CASSPPGTAEAFF TGTGCCAGTAGTCCTCCGGGGACAGCTGAAGCTTTCTTT
- TRBD1 TRBJ2-7 TRBV28 14 CASRRTGAGLEQYF TGTGCCAGCAGAAGGACAGGGGCCGGGCTCGAGCAGTACTTC
- TRBD1 TRBJ2-1 TRBV27 16 CASSFAPGTVYNEQFF TGTGCCAGCAGTTTCGCCCCCGGGACAGTCTACAATGAGCAGTTCTTC
- - TRBJ2-1 TRBV5-1 17 CASSVAPYGSLVDEQFF TGCGCCAGCAGCGTCGCCCCCTACGGGAGTTTAGTCGATGAGCAGTTCTTC
- - TRBJ2-7 TRBV2 11 CASFRGYEQYF TGTGCCAGCTTCCGGGGCTACGAGCAGTACTTC
- - TRBJ1-5 TRBV4-1 15 CASSQATGESQPQHF TGCGCCAGCAGCCAAGCCACGGGGGAAAGTCAGCCCCAGCATTTT
once TRBD1 TRBJ1-4 TRBV7-9 19 CASSLKRGTGHPTNEKLFF TGTGCCAGCAGCTTAAAAAGGGGGACAGGGCATCCAACTAATGAAAAACTGTTTTTT
- - TRBJ2-3 TRBV13 14 CASSLAGPTDTQYF TGTGCCAGCAGCCTCGCAGGGCCCACAGATACGCAGTATTTT
once - TRBJ2-1 TRBV27 17 CASSSVDRLTTLGEQFF TGTGCCAGCAGCTCCGTCGACAGGCTAACAACCCTTGGTGAGCAGTTCTTC
- TRBD2 TRBJ2-2 TRBV4-2 16 CASSPIGAGVTGELFF TGTGCCAGCAGCCCCATTGGGGCGGGAGTCACCGGGGAGCTGTTTTTT
- - TRBJ2-7 TRBV28 13 CASSPRQVHEQYF TGTGCCAGCAGTCCAAGACAGGTCCACGAGCAGTACTTC
- TRBD1 TRBJ1-1 TRBV10-2 16 CASSESPGQGKPEAFF TGCGCCAGCAGTGAAAGCCCGGGACAGGGGAAGCCTGAAGCTTTCTTT
- TRBD2 TRBJ2-3 TRBV6-5 14 CASSLAGARDTQYF TGTGCCAGCAGTTTAGCGGGAGCAAGAGATACGCAGTATTTT
- - TRBJ2-3 TRBV25-1 15 CASSEFLRDADTQYF TGTGCCAGCAGTGAATTTCTCAGAGACGCAGATACGCAGTATTTT
- TRBD1 TRBJ2-3 TRBV27 17 CASSLSGYRGRADTQYF TGTGCCAGCAGTTTATCGGGCTACAGGGGGAGAGCGGATACGCAGTATTTT
- - TRBJ2-3 TRBV10-1 16 CASGKPATYGTDTQYF TGCGCCAGTGGGAAGCCTGCTACCTACGGCACAGATACGCAGTATTTT
- TRBD1 TRBJ1-1 TRBV5-4 14 CASSLDDRGLGRGF TGTGCCAGCAGCTTAGACGACAGGGGGCTGGGTAGGGGTTTT
- - TRBJ2-7 TRBV6-6 14 CASSTSMSSYEQYF -
- TRBD1 TRBJ1-4 TRBV30 15 CAWRTGAQGNEKLFF TGTGCCTGGCGGACAGGGGCGCAGGGTAATGAAAAACTGTTTTTT
- TRBD2 TRBJ2-5 TRBV28 15 CAGSLFGGNQETQYF TGTGCCGGCAGTTTATTCGGGGGGAACCAAGAGACCCAGTACTTC
- TRBD2 TRBJ2-7 TRBV10-3 14 CAISDGGGSYEQYF TGTGCCATCAGTGATGGGGGGGGCTCCTACGAGCAGTACTTC
- - TRBJ2-3 TRBV6-1 13 CASSVGMADTQYF TGTGCCAGCAGCGTGGGAATGGCAGATACGCAGTATTTT
- TRBD1 TRBJ1-5 TRBV6-1 14 CATTEGGGNQPQHF TGTGCCACCACGGAAGGGGGCGGCAATCAGCCCCAGCATTTT
- TRBD2 TRBJ2-3 TRBV9 15 CASSVFSGRADTQYF TGTGCCAGCAGCGTATTTAGCGGGAGAGCAGATACGCAGTATTTT
- - TRBJ1-1 TRBV7-2 14 CASPSERGNTEAFF TGTGCCAGCCCTTCGGAGAGGGGGAACACTGAAGCTTTCTTT
- TRBD2 TRBJ2-2 TRBV15 18 CATSREPGLAGDTGELFF TGTGCCACCAGCAGGGAACCAGGACTAGCGGGAGACACCGGGGAGCTGTTTTTT
- - TRBJ1-2 TRBV7-9 17 CASSPTLDWQRESGYTF TGTGCCAGCAGCCCCACCTTGGACTGGCAGAGGGAATCTGGCTACACCTTC
- - TRBJ1-3 TRBV4-3 15 CASSQQGSTGNTIYF TGCGCCAGCAGCCAACAGGGCTCCACTGGAAACACCATATATTTT
- - TRBJ1-2 TRBV7-8 13 CASSLVGQEGYTF TGTGCCAGCAGCTTAGTAGGGCAGGAGGGCTACACCTTC